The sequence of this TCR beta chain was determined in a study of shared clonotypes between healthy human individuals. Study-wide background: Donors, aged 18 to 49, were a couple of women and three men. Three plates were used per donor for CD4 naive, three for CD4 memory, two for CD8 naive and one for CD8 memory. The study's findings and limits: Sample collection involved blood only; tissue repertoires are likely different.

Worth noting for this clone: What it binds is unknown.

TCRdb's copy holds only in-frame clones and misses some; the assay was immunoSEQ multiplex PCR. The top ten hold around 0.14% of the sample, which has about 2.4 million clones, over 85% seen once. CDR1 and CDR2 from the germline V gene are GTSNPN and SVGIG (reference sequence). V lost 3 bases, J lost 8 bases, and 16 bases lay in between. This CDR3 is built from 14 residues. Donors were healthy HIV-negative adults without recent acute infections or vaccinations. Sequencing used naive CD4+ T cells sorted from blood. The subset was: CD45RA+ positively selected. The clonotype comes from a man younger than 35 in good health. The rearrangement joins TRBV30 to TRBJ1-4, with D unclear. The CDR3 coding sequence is TGTGCCTGGAGCTTAGGCCTTCCCGGAGAAAAACTGTTTTTT. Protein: CAWSLGLPGEKLFF. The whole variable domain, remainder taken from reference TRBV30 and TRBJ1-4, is SQTIHQWPATLVQPVGSPLSLECTVEGTSNPNLYWYRQAAGRGLQLLFYSVGIGQISSEVPQNLSASRPQDRQFILSSKKLLLSDSGFYLCAWSLGLPGEKLFFGSGTQLSVL.